One sample yielded the 32 T cell receptor beta chains listed below, sequenced in a study of response to subunit inactivated influenza vaccine listed by TCRdb under 2018. Libraries were prepared through RT-PCR. Sequencing instrument: Illumina HiSeq 2500. The public reads were run again by TCRdb, first through fastp at Q25 and then through MiXCR, and only productive beta chains were kept. Every entry covers one CDR3 protein and lists the most common genes and DNA from its rows. Here the sample has 800,000 or so distinct CDR3 sequences; roughly 20% occur a single time. More than 8.5% of the sample rests with the top ten. Source: PBMCs from blood, taken 5 days after vaccination. These receptors were obtained from a man in his fifties or sixties who received an inactivated influenza vaccine. Donor details come from another sample of the same person, matched by shared clones.

This clonotype was detected a few times. The V gene is TRBV12-3 or TRBV12-4, the J gene TRBJ2-1, with 8 nucleotides matching TRBD2. V dropped 6 bases and J dropped 4; count of bases not matched to a gene: 8. The CDR3 totals 15 residues. The CDR3 here is CASSIAGGPYNEQFF. The CDR3 DNA reads TGTGCCAGCAGCATCGCGGGGGGCCCTTACAATGAGCAGTTCTTC.

This clonotype was found a few times. This chain joins TRBV29-1 and TRBJ2-7; 12 bases match TRBD2. This CDR3 has 15 amino acids. Trimming took 4 bases from V and 1 from J; bases not matched to a gene: 5. Germline V lookup: CDR1 SQVTM, CDR2 ANQGSEA. CDR3 nucleotide sequence: TGCAGCGTTGCGGGACTAGCGGGCAAGTCCTACGAGCAGTACTTC. Its protein product is CSVAGLAGKSYEQYF.

The gene calls are TRBV20-1 and TRBJ2-5; 7 bases are shared with TRBD2. CDR1 is DFQATT, CDR2 SNEGSKA, per germline (reference sequence). This CDR3 has 16 residues. The V gene end was trimmed by 3 bases and the J gene end by 4 bases; junction bases not matched to a gene: 14. The CDR3 DNA reads TGCAGTGCTAGCCCCCTCGCCGCGGGAGTGGTAGAGACCCAGTACTTC. Translation: CSASPLAAGVVETQYF.

V usage is TRBV7-6 and J usage is TRBJ2-2; 10 positions match TRBD2. The CDR3 length is 18 residues. Germline trimming cut 0 bases from V and 0 bases from J; bases unmatched to any gene: 4. Germline values: CDR1 SGHVS, CDR2 FNYEAQ. The DNA for the CDR3 is TGTGCCAGCAGCTTAGCCCATACTAGCGGGACGAACACCGGGGAGCTGTTTTTT. It encodes CASSLAHTSGTNTGELFF.

The chain uses TRBV12-3 or TRBV12-4 and TRBJ2-1, with TRBD2 matching over 9 bases. The trim removed 4 bases at V and 7 bases at J, leaving 5 bases unmatched. The CDR3 runs to 14 residues. The CDR3 region is CASSSWTSENEQFF. CDR3 in DNA: TGTGCCAGCAGTTCCTGGACTAGCGAGAATGAGCAGTTCTTC.

This clonotype was recorded a few times. The gene calls are TRBV9 and TRBJ2-7; TRBD1 matches at 8 bases. The CDR3 has 15 amino acids. Germline V gene data show CDR1 as SGDLS and CDR2 as YYNGEE. Unmatched junction bases numbered 7, after V lost 3 bases and J lost 2 bases. The CDR3 DNA reads TGTGCCAGCAGCGGAGGACAGGGTGCCCCCTACGAGCAGTACTTC. Translated: CASSGGQGAPYEQYF.

This clonotype was picked up a small number of times. The V and J genes are TRBV3-1 and TRBJ2-1; no firm D call. Germline assignment: CDR1 LGHDT and CDR2 YNNKEL (reference sequence). This CDR3 is built from 12 residues. V lost 5 bases, J lost 6 bases, and 8 bases lay in between. The CDR3 region is CASSSALNEQFF. The CDR3 DNA follows: TGTGCCAGCAGCTCCGCACTCAATGAGCAGTTCTTC.

The rearrangement joins TRBV25-1 to TRBJ2-5; TRBD1 matches 9 bases. CDR3 length: 15 amino acids. Trimming took 2 bases from V and 4 from J; bases not matched to a gene: 5. Germline CDR1 is MGHDK and CDR2 is SYGVNS. CDR3 sequence (DNA): TGTGCCAGCAGTGAACCAGGGACAGGGCTAGAGACCCAGTACTTC. It specifies CASSEPGTGLETQYF.

V is TRBV12-3 or TRBV12-4 and J is TRBJ1-1; D unclear. CDR3 length: 15 amino acids. The ends were cut back, 2 bases at V and 3 bases at J, with 13 bases in the middle. The CDR3 region has the DNA TGTGCCAGCAGTTTAAAAGGATTTGCTGACACTGAAGCTTTCTTT. Translating it yields CASSLKGFADTEAFF.

V usage is TRBV7-2 and J usage is TRBJ1-2; maybe TRBD1 (5 bases). Germline-derived CDR1 and CDR2 are SGHTA and FQGNSA. This CDR3 is 14 amino acids long. V lost 0 bases, J lost 3 bases, and 8 bases lay in between. The CDR3 here is CASSLASRDYGYTF. The CDR3 coding sequence is TGTGCCAGCAGCTTAGCTTCCAGGGACTATGGCTACACCTTC.

V is TRBV24-1 and J is TRBJ2-7; D is perhaps TRBD1 (6 bases). Germline V gene lookup returns CDR1 KGHDR and CDR2 SFDVKD. The length of the CDR3 is 14 residues. V was pared by 2 bases and J by 5 bases, with 12 bases between. The CDR3 here is CATSDSGRGDEQYF. CDR3 nucleotides: TGTGCCACCAGTGATTCCGGCAGGGGAGACGAGCAGTACTTC.

The chain joins TRBV5-4 to TRBJ2-5, with D perhaps TRBD2 (6 bases). Trimming shortened V by 0 bases and J by 4 bases, and 13 bases separated the two germline ends. The CDR3 covers 15 residues. Germline values: CDR1 SGHNT, CDR2 YYREEE (reference sequence). CDR3 amino acids: CASSLALSGVETQYF. CDR3 bases: TGTGCCAGCAGCTTGGCATTGTCGGGAGTAGAGACCCAGTACTTC. The full variable domain, with the rest looked up from reference TRBV5-4 and TRBJ2-5, is ETGVTQSPTHLIKTRGQQVTLRCSSQSGHNTVSWYQQALGQGPQFIFQYYREEENGRGNFPPRFSGLQFPNYSSELNVNALELDDSALYLCASSLALSGVETQYFGPGTRLLVL.

This clonotype has more than one count but fewer than ten. V gene TRBV7-2 combines with J gene TRBJ2-7; the D gene could be TRBD1 or TRBD2 (6 bases each). The V end lost 5 bases, the J end lost 11 bases, and 25 bases lay between the germline ends. This CDR3 spans 15 amino acids. CDR1 and CDR2 (germline): SGHTA, FQGNSA. For the CDR3, the DNA is TGTGCCAGCAGCCGCCTCGGGGGTGGGGGGCGTTCTAAGTACTTC. This encodes CASSRLGGGGRSKYF.

The V call is TRBV5-5, the J call TRBJ2-3, with TRBD2 identical over 10 bases. The V and J ends lost 1 base and 5 bases, in that order; junction bases with no gene match: 7. The length of the CDR3 is 16 residues. The germline V gene encodes CDR1 SGHKS and CDR2 YYEKEE (reference sequence). The CDR3 sequence: CASSLLSSGRVDTQYF. CDR3 DNA sequence: TGTGCCAGCAGCTTGCTGTCTAGCGGGAGAGTAGATACGCAGTATTTT.

In regard to this clonotype: Compared with germline, one end of the junction differs, possibly owing to a read error. This chain uses TRBV12-3 or TRBV12-4 with TRBJ2-3; a possible D gene is TRBD2 (5 bases). The CDR3 is 14 residues long. CDR3 residues: CASSLVSGGYTQYF. The CDR3 DNA follows: TGTGCCAGTAGTTTAGTAAGCGGCGGGTATACGCAGTATTTT.

The chain is built from TRBV20-1 and TRBJ2-3; tentative D call: TRBD1 (8 bases). CDR1 DFQATT and CDR2 SNEGSKA come from the germline V gene (reference sequence). The CDR3 totals 15 residues. V lost 6 bases, J lost 2 bases, and 18 bases lay in between. The CDR3 DNA follows: TGCAGTGCCATACAGGACAGGGACTACACAGATACGCAGTATTTT. It translates to CSAIQDRDYTDTQYF.

This clonotype turned up a few times. The chain employs TRBV12-3 or TRBV12-4 and TRBJ2-7, with 7 bases matching TRBD1. This CDR3 has 14 amino acids. V trimming: 6 bases; J trimming: 1 base; junction bases outside the gene matches: 6. The CDR3 loop reads CASRPGQRSYEQYF. The CDR3 DNA follows: TGTGCCAGCAGGCCGGGACAGAGGTCCTACGAGCAGTACTTC.

V is TRBV6-1 and J is TRBJ2-1; 11 bases align to TRBD1. The CDR3 contains 15 residues. Germline V gene data show CDR1 as MNHNS and CDR2 as SASEGT. The J segment lost 5 bases and the V segment lost 4 bases, leaving 4 bases of the junction unmatched. The CDR3 DNA is TGTGCCAGCAGTGCGGACAGGGGGCTTCACAATGAGCAGTTCTTC. Residues: CASSADRGLHNEQFF.

The rearrangement links TRBV7-2 to TRBJ2-7; a weak D match, TRBD1 (7 bases). Germline CDR1 reads SGHTA; CDR2 reads FQGNSA. The ends were cut back, 5 bases at V and 6 bases at J, with 14 bases in the middle. CDR3 length equals 13 residues. CDR3 nucleotides: TGTGCCAGCAGCGCGGGGACAGCCGGCGAGCAGTACTTC. This sequence encodes CASSAGTAGEQYF. The full variable domain, with the rest looked up from reference TRBV7-2 and TRBJ2-7, is GAGVSQSPSNKVTEKGKDVELRCDPISGHTALYWYRQSLGQGLEFLIYFQGNSAPDKSGLPSDRFSAERTGGSVSTLTIQRTQQEDSAVYLCASSAGTAGEQYFGPGTRLTVT.

This clonotype occurred many times. The chain combines TRBV12-3 or TRBV12-4 with TRBJ2-7; 8 bases are a match to TRBD1. V was pared by 5 bases and J by 5 bases, with 5 bases of the junction left unmatched. The CDR3 runs to 13 residues. Here the CDR3 DNA reads TGTGCCAGCAGTCCCAGGACAGGGAACGAGCAGTACTTC. It specifies CASSPRTGNEQYF.

This clonotype appeared a few times. This chain connects TRBV29-1 to TRBJ2-7; D not resolved. Germline lookup yields CDR1 SQVTM and CDR2 ANQGSEA. CDR3 length: 8 amino acids. V lost 7 bases, J lost 2 bases, and 0 bases lay in between. CDR3 DNA: TGCAGCGCCTACGAGCAGTACTTC. It specifies CSAYEQYF.

This clonotype was counted between two and nine times. The J gene is TRBJ1-5, the V gene TRBV7-9; TRBD1 matches 7 bases. Germline CDR1 reads SEHNR; CDR2 reads FQNEAQ (reference sequence). The CDR3 has 15 residues. With 5 bases clipped from V and 2 bases from J, the junction kept 6 bases outside the gene matches. The CDR3 reads CASSADRAGNQPQHF. In DNA, the CDR3 is TGTGCCAGCAGCGCCGACAGGGCGGGCAATCAGCCCCAGCATTTT.

The chain links TRBV4-1 to TRBJ2-7; D not resolved. V gave up 0 bases and J gave up 3 bases, with 3 bases separating them. Germline loops: CDR1 MGHRA, CDR2 YSYEKL. The CDR3 covers 12 residues. The CDR3 loop reads CASSQEGYEQYF. The CDR3 DNA sequence: TGCGCCAGCAGCCAAGAAGGCTACGAGCAGTACTTC.

This clonotype was observed a few times. V and J are TRBV10-3 and TRBJ2-5; 9 nucleotides line up with TRBD2. CDR1 and CDR2 from the germline V gene are ENHRY and SYGVKD. The CDR3 runs 14 residues. Trimming at V came to 9 bases and at J to 5 bases, leaving 10 bases not matched to a gene. CDR3 coding DNA: TGTGCCATTAGCGGGAGAGGGGCTTGGGAGACCCAGTACTTC. It translates to CAISGRGAWETQYF.

The gene calls are TRBV24-1 and TRBJ1-2; D not certain. This CDR3 spans 11 amino acids. From germline, CDR1 is KGHDR and CDR2 SFDVKD. V lost 6 bases, J lost 2 bases, and 3 bases lay in between. Here the CDR3 reads CATSTNYGYTF. For the CDR3, the DNA is TGTGCCACCAGTACGAACTATGGCTACACCTTC.

This clonotype was observed at least ten times. This chain links TRBV20-1 with TRBJ1-5, with TRBD1 as a possible D gene (5 bases). CDR1 and CDR2 (germline): DFQATT, SNEGSKA (reference sequence). V was trimmed by 6 bases and J by 0 bases, leaving 12 bases between them. This CDR3 has 14 amino acids. CDR3 loop: CSAADIHSNQPQHF. DNA for the CDR3: TGCAGTGCGGCGGACATTCATAGCAATCAGCCCCAGCATTTT.

This clonotype was counted only a few times. V gene TRBV4-2 combines with J gene TRBJ2-3, with D unclear. Germline V gives CDR1 LGHNA, CDR2 YNFKEQ. The V and J ends lost 9 bases and 7 bases respectively, with 11 bases between them. The CDR3 totals 11 residues. The CDR3 region has the DNA TGTGCCAGGAGACGGCCGAATACGCAGTATTTT. It specifies CARRRPNTQYF.

V and J are TRBV2 and TRBJ2-7; TRBD2 matches at 7 bases. Germline values: CDR1 SNHLY, CDR2 FYNNEI. The CDR3 loop spans 16 amino acids. Losses at the gene ends were 3 bases for V and 0 bases for J; bases not matched to a gene: 8. The CDR3 region has the DNA TGTGCCAGCAGTGAGGGACTACCGCCCTACTCCTACGAGCAGTACTTC. As protein: CASSEGLPPYSYEQYF.

This clonotype was recorded a few times. The CDR3 DNA follows: TGCAGTGCTAGCAAGCCCGGGACAGCCTCCTACGAGCAGTACTTC. Translation: CSASKPGTASYEQYF. The J gene is TRBJ2-7, the V gene TRBV20-1; TRBD1 matches 7 bases. Germline V CDR1 and CDR2: DFQATT, SNEGSKA (reference sequence). The V segment lost 3 bases and the J segment 0 bases; nucleotides outside the gene matches: 8. The CDR3 runs to 15 residues.

This chain uses TRBV20-1 with TRBJ2-1; no firm D call. V gave up 2 bases and J gave up 7 bases, with 18 bases separating them. The germline CDR1 and CDR2 sequences are DFQATT and SNEGSKA (reference sequence). The CDR3 is 15 amino acids. CDR3 coding DNA: TGCAGTGCTAGACAGGACCAAGCCCTTAGGAATGAGCAGTTCTTC. Translation: CSARQDQALRNEQFF.

The genes are TRBV5-1 and TRBJ2-7; perhaps TRBD2 as D (6 bases). The length of the CDR3 is 15 residues. V lost 4 bases to trimming and J lost 2 bases, with 16 bases between them. CDR1 and CDR2 (germline): SGHRS, YFSETQ. CDR3 bases: TGCGCCAGCAGCGGAGAAGGGAGGCGGACCTACGAGCAGTACTTC. Translated, it gives CASSGEGRRTYEQYF. Using reference TRBV5-1 and TRBJ2-7 for the parts outside the CDR3, the full variable domain is KAGVTQTPRYLIKTRGQQVTLSCSPISGHRSVSWYQQTPGQGLQFLFEYFSETQRNKGNFPGRFSGRQFSNSRSEMNVSTLELGDSALYLCASSGEGRRTYEQYFGPGTRLTVT.

Details on this clonotype: A read error may account for a junction end that differs from germline. The chain links TRBV6-2 or TRBV6-3 to TRBJ2-3, with 7 bases aligning to TRBD1. CDR3 size: 15 residues. The V gene's germline CDR1 is MNHEY and CDR2 SVGEGT. DNA for the CDR3: TGTGACAGCACCCCATTAGGGGGCAGAACAGATACGCAGTATTTT. This gives the protein CDSTPLGGRTDTQYF.